Shown below are 8 T cell receptor beta chains from a single sample sequenced in a study of T cell responses to AZD1222 COVID-19 vaccine. The method was immunoSEQ multiplex PCR; TCRdb's version includes in-frame clones alone and lacks a portion of them. The table records about 57,000 clones, around 85% of them present only once. The sequences come from peripheral blood, collected on day 0 of AZD1222 vaccination. The receptors here all came from an adult in good health.

V is TRBV28 and J is TRBJ1-5; weak D call: TRBD1 (6 bases). Germline V gene lookup returns CDR1 MDHEN and CDR2 SYDVKM. This CDR3 has 16 amino acids. Trimming removed 3 bases at V and 0 bases at J, with 12 bases between. The CDR3: CASSFSRGYSNQPQHF. For the CDR3, the DNA is TGTGCCAGCAGTTTTAGCAGGGGATATAGCAATCAGCCCCAGCATTTT.

This chain connects TRBV28 to TRBJ1-1; 7 nucleotides align to TRBD1. The junction had 5 bases not matched to a gene; V was cut back by 6 bases and J by 4 bases. Germline loops: CDR1 MDHEN, CDR2 SYDVKM. This CDR3 spans 13 amino acids. The CDR3 region has the DNA TGTGCCAGCAGGATAGCAGGGGGCACTGAAGCTTTCTTT. It yields the protein CASRIAGGTEAFF.

The genes are TRBV19 and TRBJ1-5; D is possibly TRBD1 (6 bases). The CDR3 covers 13 residues. The germline V and J ends were trimmed by 3 bases and 7 bases, with 10 bases remaining between them. The V gene's germline CDR1 is LNHDA and CDR2 SQIVND (reference sequence). The chain's CDR3 is CASSIDRKQPQHF. The CDR3 DNA is TGTGCCAGTAGTATCGACAGGAAGCAGCCCCAGCATTTT. Supplemented by reference TRBV19 and TRBJ1-5, the full variable domain reads DGGITQSPKYLFRKEGQNVTLSCEQNLNHDAMYWYRQDPGQGLRLIYYSQIVNDFQKGDIAEGYSVSREKKESFPLTVTSAQKNPTAFYLCASSIDRKQPQHFGDGTRLSIL.

The chain employs TRBV30 and TRBJ1-6; 9 nucleotides align to TRBD1. This CDR3 spans 20 amino acids. Germline assignment: CDR1 GTSNPN and CDR2 SVGIG (reference sequence). With 2 bases clipped from V and 10 bases from J, the junction kept 24 bases outside the gene matches. CDR3 region: CAWSRISSGTGWARGSPLHF. In DNA, the CDR3 is TGTGCCTGGAGTCGAATCTCGTCCGGGACAGGGTGGGCCCGGGGGTCACCCCTCCACTTT.

V and J are TRBV21-1 and TRBJ1-4. TRBV21-1 is shown as a pseudogene. The CDR3 has 20 amino acids. The CDR3 sequence is CASSKPGPGAAIATNEKLFF. The CDR3 nucleotides are TGTGCCAGCAGCAAACCTGGGCCGGGAGCGGCGATTGCAACTAATGAAAAACTGTTTTTT.

The rearrangement uses TRBV28 and TRBJ2-2; 8 bases agree with TRBD1. Unmatched junction bases numbered 14, after V lost 3 bases and J lost 5 bases. This CDR3 contains 18 residues. Germline V gene sequence: CDR1 MDHEN, CDR2 SYDVKM. Here the CDR3 reads CASSFPGQEDPATGELFF. The CDR3 nucleotides read TGTGCCAGCAGTTTCCCGGGACAGGAAGATCCAGCGACCGGGGAGCTGTTTTTT.

V gene TRBV28 combines with J gene TRBJ1-1; D is possibly TRBD1 (5 bases). The germline V gene encodes CDR1 MDHEN and CDR2 SYDVKM. Trimming removed 2 bases at V and 10 bases at J, with 11 bases between. There are 12 residues in the CDR3. The CDR3 region is CASSLKAGSAFF. In DNA, the CDR3 is TGTGCCAGCAGTTTAAAGGCAGGGTCAGCTTTCTTT.

The genes are TRBV5-4 and TRBJ2-3, with 13 bases fitting TRBD2. CDR1 and CDR2 from the germline V gene are SGHNT and YYREEE (reference sequence). The V and J ends lost 3 bases and 1 base, in that order; junction bases with no gene match: 14. The CDR3 has 20 amino acids. CDR3 sequence: CASSYPDRTSGSLGTDTQYF. Written as DNA, the CDR3 is TGTGCCAGCAGCTACCCGGATCGGACTAGCGGGAGTTTGGGCACAGATACGCAGTATTTT.